This T cell receptor beta chain was captured by sequencing in a study of shared clonotypes between healthy human individuals. The data were produced by immunoSEQ multiplex PCR, yet TCRdb's version contains in-frame clones alone and is incomplete. The sample carries millions of clones, 85% to 95% recorded once. The naive CD8 fraction comprised CD45RO-negative cells positively selected for CCR7 and excluded terminally differentiated effector memory CD45RA+ cells. CDR3 length: 14 residues. The germline gives CDR1 LNHDA, CDR2 SQIVND (reference sequence). Trimming shortened V by 3 bases and J by 8 bases, and 13 bases separated the two germline ends.

Sequencing was done on a sample of naive CD8+ T cells from PBMCs. V and J are TRBV19 and TRBJ1-4; possible D gene TRBD1, 5 bases. This clonotype was obtained from a man younger than 35 in good health. Some clones in this sample may be carry-over from other donors' samples. DNA for the CDR3: TGTGCCAGTAGTATCAGGGTGGGTGACGAAAAACTGTTTTTT. Translation gives CASSIRVGDEKLFF.